One and the same sample provided the 28 T cell receptor beta chains below, sequenced in a study of cytomegalovirus exposure and HLA in healthy donors. The PCR made use of 60 Vbeta and 13 Jbeta primers. Libraries were prepared by immunoSEQ multiplex PCR; TCRdb keeps only in-frame clonotypes and omits some of them. The sample lists 84,000 or so clones, 65% to 80% occurring once. Sequencing used PBMCs. These receptors were collected from a young man in good health and CMV-seronegative.

The J gene is TRBJ2-6, the V gene TRBV7-3; D may be TRBD1 (6 bases). The CDR3 loop spans 16 amino acids. Per the germline V gene, CDR1 is SGHTA and CDR2 is FQGTGA. The germline V and J ends were trimmed by 4 bases and 2 bases, with 12 bases remaining between them. CDR3 protein: CASSSYREAGANVLTF. The CDR3 DNA reads TGTGCCAGCAGCTCCTACAGGGAAGCTGGGGCCAACGTCCTGACTTTC.

The rearrangement links TRBV6-1 to TRBJ1-3, with D unclear. The CDR3 is 13 amino acids. Between the trimmed V and J ends, which lost 2 bases and 0 bases, there was a span of 2 bases. CDR1 and CDR2 (germline): MNHNS, SASEGT. The CDR3 DNA reads TGTGCCAGCAGTGAATACTCTGGAAACACCATATATTTT. Protein sequence: CASSEYSGNTIYF.

The chain combines TRBV25-1 with TRBJ2-7, with D perhaps matching TRBD1 (6 bases). Per germline, CDR1 MGHDK and CDR2 SYGVNS. Trimming removed 6 bases from V and 3 bases from J, with 9 bases in between. This CDR3 is built from 12 residues. The DNA of the CDR3 is TGTGCCAGCAGAGGACAGAACTACGAGCAGTACTTC. Amino acid sequence: CASRGQNYEQYF.

The chain recombines TRBV6-5 with TRBJ1-5; 9 bases are shared with TRBD1. Germline CDR1 MNHEY, CDR2 SVGAGI. V was clipped by 6 bases and J by 4 bases; unmatched bases: 7. CDR3 length equals 15 residues. CDR3 sequence reads: CASSPGTGRNQPQHF. Written as DNA, the CDR3 is TGTGCCAGCAGCCCCGGGACAGGGAGGAATCAGCCCCAGCATTTT.

V gene TRBV30 combines with J gene TRBJ2-1; 8 bases line up with TRBD1. J was trimmed by 6 bases and V by 4 bases; bases with no gene match: 11. The CDR3 has 15 residues. Germline V gives CDR1 GTSNPN, CDR2 SVGIG (reference sequence). The CDR3 DNA is TGTGCCTGGATTGATCGGGACAGGCCCCTCAATGAGCAGTTCTTC. Its translation is CAWIDRDRPLNEQFF.

This chain uses TRBV6-6 with TRBJ2-7; TRBD1 matches at 7 bases. After removal of 10 bases from V and 4 bases from J, the junction contained 7 bases not matched to a gene. This CDR3 comprises 12 residues. Germline CDR1 is MNHNY and CDR2 is SVGAGI (reference sequence). CDR3 bases: TGTGCCACTCAGACAGGGCGGTACGAGCAGTACTTC. Its protein is CATQTGRYEQYF.

The rearrangement links TRBV11-1 to TRBJ2-2; 8 positions match TRBD2. The CDR3 totals 15 residues. Germline CDR1 reads SGHAT; CDR2 reads FQDESV (reference sequence). V was clipped by 5 bases and J by 1 base; unmatched bases: 3. In nucleotides, the CDR3 is TGTGCCAGCAGCCCAAGCGGGGGGAACACCGGGGAGCTGTTTTTT. Residues: CASSPSGGNTGELFF.

The chain is built from TRBV12-5 and TRBJ2-3; no clear D gene. The CDR3 is made up of 17 amino acids. Between the trimmed V and J ends, which lost 3 bases and 1 base, there was a span of 17 bases. Germline V gene sequence: CDR1 LGHNT, CDR2 FRNRAP. In DNA, the CDR3 is TGTGCTAGTGGTTTCCTTTCCTTGATACAGCGCACAGATACGCAGTATTTT. Its translation is CASGFLSLIQRTDTQYF.

About this clone: This sample includes further DNA sequences coding for the same CDR3. This rearrangement joins TRBV28 to TRBJ1-2, with a weak D call TRBD1 (6 bases). The CDR3 length is 13 residues. V gave up 10 bases and J gave up 3 bases, with 15 bases separating them. CDR1 MDHEN and CDR2 SYDVKM come from the germline V gene. CDR3 sequence (DNA): TGTGCCATCCTCAGGGGTAGCGACTATGGCTACACCTTC. Translating it yields CAILRGSDYGYTF.

The rearrangement uses TRBV7-8 and TRBJ1-2; D call uncertain. The germline V gene has CDR1 SGHVS and CDR2 FQNEAQ. The CDR3 is made up of 16 amino acids. V lost 2 bases, J lost 2 bases, and 15 bases lay in between. CDR3 in DNA: TGTGCCAGCAGCTTATCCGGTCTTGGGAGCAACTATGGCTACACCTTC. This translates into CASSLSGLGSNYGYTF.

This clone was seen a single time. This sequence joins TRBV18 and TRBJ1-4; D is uncertain. Germline loops: CDR1 KGHSH, CDR2 LQKENI. CDR3 length equals 14 residues. V gave up 2 bases and J gave up 8 bases, with 12 bases separating them. The DNA of the CDR3 is TGTGCCAGCTCACCAGTGGACTTCAGGGAAAAACTGTTTTTT. It translates to CASSPVDFREKLFF.

V usage is TRBV5-1 and J usage is TRBJ2-7; tentatively, D is TRBD1 (6 bases). The CDR3 contains 16 residues. The germline CDR1 and CDR2 sequences are SGHRS and YFSETQ. V dropped 4 bases and J dropped 2 bases, with 19 bases sitting between them. CDR3 sequence: CASSRDKTGSTYEQYF. In nucleotides, the CDR3 is TGCGCCAGCAGCCGTGATAAGACAGGCTCGACCTACGAGCAGTACTTC.

The sample holds a few counts of this clone. The V and J genes are TRBV6-1 and TRBJ2-7, with 7 bases lining up with TRBD1. V lost 6 bases, J lost 2 bases, and 10 bases stayed unmatched. The CDR3 is made up of 15 amino acids. CDR1 and CDR2 (germline): MNHNS, SASEGT. CDR3 region: CASSDGTVNAYEQYF. CDR3 coding DNA: TGTGCCAGCAGCGACGGGACAGTAAATGCCTACGAGCAGTACTTC.

The chain links TRBV30 to TRBJ1-6, with TRBD1 matching 9 bases. The CDR3 totals 14 residues. Per germline, CDR1 GTSNPN and CDR2 SVGIG (reference sequence). The V gene end was trimmed by 0 bases and the J gene end by 7 bases; junction bases not matched to a gene: 1. The CDR3 sequence is CAWSVGTGNSPLHF. The CDR3 coding sequence is TGTGCCTGGAGTGTGGGGACAGGGAATTCACCCCTCCACTTT.

This chain joins TRBV6-5 and TRBJ1-1, with D uncertain. The CDR3 runs to 15 residues. Germline CDR1 is MNHEY and CDR2 is SVGAGI. V lost 0 bases and J 7 bases, leaving 15 bases between the germline ends. Here the CDR3 reads CASSYSAGLQIEAFF. DNA of the CDR3: TGTGCCAGCAGTTACTCGGCAGGTCTCCAGATTGAAGCTTTCTTT.

The chain couples TRBV9 to TRBJ1-2, with D possibly matching TRBD1 (5 bases). Trimming shortened V by 0 bases and J by 4 bases, and 10 bases separated the two germline ends. Germline assignment: CDR1 SGDLS and CDR2 YYNGEE. The CDR3 is made up of 14 amino acids. CDR3 protein: CASSVAAQGYGYTF. CDR3 DNA sequence: TGTGCCAGCAGCGTAGCTGCCCAGGGCTATGGCTACACCTTC. Supplemented by reference TRBV9 and TRBJ1-2, the full variable domain reads DSGVTQTPKHLITATGQRVTLRCSPRSGDLSVYWYQQSLDQGLQFLIQYYNGEERAKGNILERFSAQQFPDLHSELNLSSLELGDSALYFCASSVAAQGYGYTFGSGTRLTVV.

V usage is TRBV5-1 and J usage is TRBJ1-1; 7 bases match TRBD1. Germline CDR1 SGHRS, CDR2 YFSETQ. With 7 bases clipped from V and 3 bases from J, the junction kept 3 bases outside the gene matches. The CDR3 is 12 residues long. The CDR3 DNA sequence: TGCGCCAGCTGGGGACAGTACACTGAAGCTTTCTTT. Translating gives CASWGQYTEAFF.

The chain recombines TRBV5-1 with TRBJ2-7; 9 bases map to TRBD1. The CDR3 extends over 13 amino acids. Germline loops: CDR1 SGHRS, CDR2 YFSETQ. V lost 5 bases and J lost 5; bases outside the gene matches: 5. DNA of the CDR3: TGCGCCAGCAGATCGACAGGGGGTCACGAGCAGTACTTC. Translation gives CASRSTGGHEQYF.

This clone occurred a few times. The rearrangement joins TRBV18 to TRBJ1-1; unclear D gene. Germline assignment: CDR1 KGHSH and CDR2 LQKENI. The CDR3 has 13 amino acids. V lost 4 bases and J 1 base, leaving 7 bases between the germline ends. The CDR3 nucleotides are TGTGCCAGCTCACGATCAGAGAACACTGAAGCTTTCTTT. This codes for CASSRSENTEAFF. The variable domain in full, completed from reference TRBV18 and TRBJ1-1, reads NAGVMQNPRHLVRRRGQEARLRCSPMKGHSHVYWYRQLPEEGLKFMVYLQKENIIDESGMPKERFSAEFPKEGPSILRIQQVVRGDSAAYFCASSRSENTEAFFGQGTRLTVV.

This clone was seen only a few times. The chain links TRBV6-5 to TRBJ2-2, with 10 bases identical to TRBD2. The CDR3 is made up of 15 amino acids. V dropped 2 bases and J dropped 5; count of bases not matched to a gene: 2. Looked up from germline, CDR1 is MNHEY and CDR2 is SVGAGI. The CDR3 bases are TGTGCCAGCAGTTACGGAGCGGGGGGGACCGGGGAGCTGTTTTTT. This codes for CASSYGAGGTGELFF.

This chain's CDR3 is CASRASSGGYYEQYF. CDR3 DNA: TGTGCCAGCAGGGCCTCTAGCGGGGGGTACTACGAGCAGTACTTC. V and J are TRBV2 and TRBJ2-7, with TRBD2 identical over 11 bases. The CDR3 extends over 15 amino acids. Germline assignment: CDR1 SNHLY and CDR2 FYNNEI. Trimming removed 6 bases from V and 3 bases from J; junction bases left unmatched: 7.

The chain links TRBV5-1 to TRBJ2-7; D is perhaps TRBD1 (6 bases). This CDR3 contains 17 residues. The germline gives CDR1 SGHRS, CDR2 YFSETQ. V was trimmed by 4 bases and J by 4 bases, leaving 24 bases between them. This chain's CDR3 is CASSTGHYEVFEYEQYF. The CDR3 DNA reads TGCGCCAGCAGCACGGGACACTATGAGGTTTTTGAGTACGAGCAGTACTTC. The full variable domain, in which reference TRBV5-1 and TRBJ2-7 provide the parts outside the CDR3, is KAGVTQTPRYLIKTRGQQVTLSCSPISGHRSVSWYQQTPGQGLQFLFEYFSETQRNKGNFPGRFSGRQFSNSRSEMNVSTLELGDSALYLCASSTGHYEVFEYEQYFGPGTRLTVT.

This clone was observed a handful of times. V usage is TRBV7-3 and J usage is TRBJ2-6; D remains ambiguous. This CDR3 is built from 14 residues. Trimming pared 4 bases from V and 0 bases from J, leaving 4 bases between. Germline V gene lookup returns CDR1 SGHTA and CDR2 FQGTGA. The CDR3 region is CASSYNSGANVLTF. CDR3 nucleotides: TGTGCCAGCAGCTATAACTCTGGGGCCAACGTCCTGACTTTC.

The chain has TRBV19 and TRBJ2-5; tentative D call: TRBD2 (8 bases). Trimming stripped 6 bases from V and 4 bases from J, with 21 bases between. This CDR3 comprises 16 residues. From germline, CDR1 is LNHDA and CDR2 SQIVND (reference sequence). As DNA, the CDR3 is TGTGCCAGTAGCCCACCAAGGGGGCGGGGGGTAGAGACCCAGTACTTC. Protein sequence: CASSPPRGRGVETQYF.

This rearrangement joins TRBV30 to TRBJ1-4; no firm D call. The V gene's germline CDR1 is GTSNPN and CDR2 SVGIG (reference sequence). Trimming took 1 base from V and 5 from J, leaving 11 bases between them. The CDR3 is 14 residues long. CDR3 amino acids: CAWSETGYNEKLFF. The CDR3, as DNA: TGTGCCTGGAGTGAAACCGGGTACAATGAAAAACTGTTTTTT.

This chain connects TRBV7-9 to TRBJ2-5; tentative D call: TRBD1 (5 bases). The ends were cut back, 5 bases at V and 7 bases at J, with 11 bases in the middle. This CDR3 is built from 12 residues. Germline values: CDR1 SEHNR, CDR2 FQNEAQ (reference sequence). CDR3 coding DNA: TGTGCCAGCAGCCCCACCCAGGGGACCCAGTACTTC. The encoded protein is CASSPTQGTQYF.

The chain recombines TRBV7-8 with TRBJ2-3, with 8 bases identical to TRBD1. Per the germline V gene, CDR1 is SGHVS and CDR2 is FQNEAQ. Germline trimming cut 2 bases from V and 6 bases from J; bases unmatched to any gene: 13. The CDR3 has 17 residues. DNA for the CDR3: TGTGCCAGCAGCTTAACCCCGACAGGGGCGATGGGGGATACGCAGTATTTT. Its translation: CASSLTPTGAMGDTQYF.

This clone was seen more than once but under ten times. The rearrangement uses TRBV6-6 and TRBJ1-2, with D hard to call. The germline V gene encodes CDR1 MNHNY and CDR2 SVGAGI (reference sequence). The V and J ends lost 1 base and 4 bases respectively, with 7 bases between them. The CDR3 sequence is 13 residues long. CDR3 nucleotide sequence: TGTGCCAGCAGTTACTTGGCAAGCTATGGCTACACCTTC. Protein sequence: CASSYLASYGYTF.